The sequence of this T cell receptor (beta chain) was determined in a study of breast tumors, draining lymph nodes, adjacent tissues. TCRdb re-called the multiplex PCR reads with MiXCR, one entry per CDR3 protein. Altogether 200,000 to 300,000 distinct CDR3 sequences are present, around 31% being singletons, with the ten largest covering more than 0.95%. Study results and caveats: Compared with lymph nodes, tumors were less diverse; compared with nontumor tissue, more. Findings are consistent with lymph node origin and intratumoral expansion of most tumor T cells. The lymph node origin of tumor T cells was framed as consistent with a hypothesis, not demonstrated.

Concerning this clonotype: Antigen specificity is unknown.

Samples came from axillary lymph nodes draining the breast cancer. The sequence came from a female donor with breast cancer. Some clones in this sample may be carry-over from other donors' samples. Source material: axillary lymph node tissue.

CDR3 in amino acids: CASSILQADTQYF. CDR3 DNA sequence: TGTGCCAGTAGTATCCTGCAAGCAGATACGCAGTATTTT. The rearrangement uses TRBV19 and TRBJ2-3, with unresolved D. The CDR3 consists of 13 residues. V was cut by 3 bases and J by 4 bases, with 8 bases left in between. CDR1 is LNHDA and CDR2 is SQIVND in the germline V gene (reference sequence). Filled out from reference TRBV19 and TRBJ2-3, the complete variable domain reads DGGITQSPKYLFRKEGQNVTLSCEQNLNHDAMYWYRQDPGQGLRLIYYSQIVNDFQKGDIAEGYSVSREKKESFPLTVTSAQKNPTAFYLCASSILQADTQYFGPGTRLTVL.